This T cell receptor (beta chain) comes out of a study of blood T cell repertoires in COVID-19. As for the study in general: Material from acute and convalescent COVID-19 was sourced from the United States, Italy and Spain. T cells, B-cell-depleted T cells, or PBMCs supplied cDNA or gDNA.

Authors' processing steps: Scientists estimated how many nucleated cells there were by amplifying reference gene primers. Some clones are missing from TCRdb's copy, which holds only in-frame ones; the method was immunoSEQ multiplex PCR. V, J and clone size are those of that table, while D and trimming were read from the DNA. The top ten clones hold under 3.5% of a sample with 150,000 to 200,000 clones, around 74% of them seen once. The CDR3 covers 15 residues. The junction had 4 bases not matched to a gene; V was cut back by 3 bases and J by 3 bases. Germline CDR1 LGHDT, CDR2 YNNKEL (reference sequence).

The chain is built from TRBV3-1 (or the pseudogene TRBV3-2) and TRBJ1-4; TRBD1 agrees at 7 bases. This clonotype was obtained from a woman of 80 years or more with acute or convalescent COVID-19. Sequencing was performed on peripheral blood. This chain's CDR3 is CASSQLTGPNEKLFF. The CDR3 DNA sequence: TGTGCCAGCAGCCAGCTGACAGGGCCTAATGAAAAACTGTTTTTT.